The clone carrying this T cell receptor (beta chain) was seen many times. The entry originates in a study of T cells in Graves' hyperthyroidism and ophthalmopathy. Amplification of TCR beta CDR3 regions was performed using RNA transcripts as template. Primed by the HTBI set, a first-round RT-PCR was run on the TCR CDR3. One entry per CDR3 protein results from TCRdb running MiXCR on the multiplex PCR reads. The data contain 800,000 or so distinct CDR3 sequences, roughly 40% of them singletons. CDR3 length: 12 amino acids. V was cut by 9 bases and J by 5 bases, with 8 bases left in between. Germline V CDR1 and CDR2: SNHLY, FYNNEI. 10 ml fresh peripheral blood yielded the PBMCs.

The sequence was obtained from a young man with Graves' hyperthyroidism. What was sequenced was blood. The chain couples TRBV2 to TRBJ1-6; D uncertain. This chain's CDR3 is CASRKDNSPLHF. DNA for the CDR3: TGTGCCAGTAGAAAGGATAATTCACCCCTCCACTTT.